This paragraph reports one T cell receptor (beta chain). Its antigen is unknown. Per-base quality was not reported, and no clone a single base away is much larger than it. CDR1 SGHVS and CDR2 FNYEAQ were looked up in the germline V gene. The CDR3, cysteine through phenylalanine, is 15 amino acids long. The read is trimmed to its CDR3 DNA, 45 bases read in frame from base 1. V and J are truncated by 3 bases and 3 bases respectively, leaving an intervening sequence of 15 bases. The sample is drawn from a study of blood T cell repertoires in COVID-19 (TCRdb year 2020). The study in broad terms: The collaborator samples originated in the United States, Italy and Spain and spanned the acute and convalescent phases of COVID-19. HLA class I and class II types, where available, came from metadata supplied by the sample provider rather than from assay-based typing. The sample metadata nearly always contained a de-identified subject ID, COVID-19 status, age in years and sex. The samples were drawn from the first 160 participants of the ongoing ImmuneRACE study and from 950 to 1,500 subjects provided by 6 global collaborators. The dataset comprised deeply sampled blood TCRbeta repertoires from subjects exposed to, actively infected with, or recovered from COVID-19. The repertoires were released in a freely available public database meant as a resource for research on the immune response to SARS-CoV-2. The material from the prospective study consisted of cDNA or gDNA derived from T cells, B-cell-depleted T cells, or PBMCs.

Each collaborating institution followed its own protocols to collect whole blood in K2EDTA tubes. For TCRbeta analysis, collaborators shipped samples as frozen whole blood, isolated PBMCs, or DNA extracted from either of those sample types. Overall study results and their limits: How much clinical and demographic metadata was included differed by source and by participant, and the metadata was provided uncurated.

The immunoSEQ Assay, a bias-controlled multiplex PCR, was used to amplify TCRbeta CDR3 regions from genomic DNA. Per the original workflow: Within the assay, amplification of reference gene primers was used to estimate how many nucleated cells each sample contained. To quantify the absolute abundance of each unique TCRbeta CDR3 rearrangement, sequence reads were collapsed and filtered. For each sample, productive Simpson clonality was calculated as the square root of Simpson's diversity index across productive rearrangements. The table was pulled from immuneACCESS by TCRdb, which kept in-frame rearrangements only. Such tables lose some clones; where checked, under half of the loss comes from unresolved V genes, and the rest has no known cause. That table supplies the V and J calls and clone size; D and trimming were determined from the DNA. The sample profile shows about 37,000 clones; about 87% of them were found once. Over 8% of the sample lies in the top ten.

The V gene is TRBV7-6 and the J gene is TRBJ2-7; TRBD2 is a weak D gene call, 6 bases matching. This receptor was taken from a human donor in a cohort sampled during active COVID-19. The specimen sequenced was peripheral blood. For the CDR3, the sequence is CASSFRETENYEQYF. The DNA sequence is given as TGTGCCAGCAGCTTTCGGGAGACGGAGAACTACGAGCAGTACTTC.